The 30 T cell receptor beta chains below were found in one sample sequenced in a study of beta chain features in type 1 diabetes. Findings and caveats of the study: Shortening of TCRB CDR3s, moderate but significant, appeared in all four CD4+ subsets of Type 1 diabetes patients.

The authors reverse transcribed all of the isolated RNA, so sequencing captured expressed TCRB transcripts. This table comes from immunoSEQ multiplex PCR, and its TCRdb copy is limited to in-frame clones, with some not included. The sample contains a few hundred thousand clones, roughly 12% of which appear only once. For these receptors, no antigen is known. The sample was naive CD4+ T cells from blood. These receptors were obtained from a woman younger than 35 with type 1 diabetes.

The chain recombines TRBV7-8 with TRBJ1-5; the D gene is possibly TRBD1 (6 bases). This CDR3 has 15 residues. The germline gives CDR1 SGHVS, CDR2 FQNEAQ. V was trimmed by 6 bases and J by 2 bases, leaving 14 bases between them. CDR3 DNA sequence: TGTGCCAGCAGTTCAGGGGTTTTAGGCAATCAGCCCCAGCATTTT. It encodes CASSSGVLGNQPQHF.

The chain combines TRBV29-1 with TRBJ2-7; 10 bases line up with TRBD1. The CDR3 covers 12 residues. J lost 5 bases, V lost 7 bases, and 5 bases had no gene match. CDR1 is SQVTM and CDR2 is ANQGSEA in the germline V gene. Here the CDR3 DNA reads TGCAGCGCGGACAGGGGGGGTCACGAGCAGTACTTC. This sequence encodes CSADRGGHEQYF.

The V call is TRBV21-1, the J call TRBJ2-4; the tabulated D call, TRBD2, remains unverified against the DNA. TRBV21-1 is a recognized pseudogene. This CDR3 region has 17 residues. The chain's CDR3 is CASSKAHSGRTKNIQYF. The CDR3 nucleotides are TGTGCCAGCAGCAAAGCGCATAGCGGGAGGACCAAAAACATTCAGTACTTC.

Only a few counts were recorded for this clone. This rearrangement joins TRBV11-2 to TRBJ2-7; 7 nucleotides align to TRBD1. Germline V gene data show CDR1 as SGHAT and CDR2 as FQNNGV. V lost 7 bases and J lost 4; bases outside the gene matches: 13. The CDR3 is made up of 15 amino acids. The CDR3 DNA sequence: TGTGCCAGCACCCAACACCTACAGGGGTTATACGAGCAGTACGTC. Its protein is CASTQHLQGLYEQYV.

This chain joins TRBV2 and TRBJ2-2; 8 positions agree with TRBD1. CDR1 and CDR2 (germline): SNHLY, FYNNEI. CDR3 size: 15 residues. V trimming: 5 bases; J trimming: 2 bases; junction bases outside the gene matches: 4. The CDR3, as DNA: TGTGCCAGCAGTCCGGACAGGGCCAACACCGGGGAGCTGTTTTTT. Translation gives CASSPDRANTGELFF.

This clone was seen a handful of times. V and J are TRBV2 and TRBJ2-5, with a possible D match to TRBD1 (6 bases). Germline-derived CDR1 and CDR2 are SNHLY and FYNNEI. Trimming removed 9 bases at V and 2 bases at J, with 13 bases between. CDR3 size: 13 residues. CDR3 amino acids: CASGIRGQETQYF. The DNA of the CDR3 is TGTGCCAGTGGTATCAGGGGACAAGAGACCCAGTACTTC.

V gene TRBV19 combines with J gene TRBJ1-1; TRBD1 aligns across 10 bases. The germline V gene has CDR1 LNHDA and CDR2 SQIVND (reference sequence). Losses at the gene ends were 4 bases for V and 0 bases for J; bases not matched to a gene: 8. The CDR3 consists of 17 residues. CDR3 nucleotide sequence: TGTGCCAGTAGTAATCACCGGGACAGGGGAATGAACACTGAAGCTTTCTTT. Its protein is CASSNHRDRGMNTEAFF.

The V gene is TRBV19, the J gene TRBJ2-7; D is possibly TRBD1 (8 bases). This CDR3 is built from 13 residues. Germline CDR1 and CDR2: LNHDA and SQIVND (reference sequence). Trimming left V 7 bases short and J 7 bases short, with 17 bases between. CDR3 sequence: CASTTDREGEQYF. The CDR3, as DNA: TGTGCCAGTACCACGGACAGGGAGGGAGAGCAGTACTTC.

There are a few counts of this clone. The chain employs TRBV19 and TRBJ2-3, with a tentative D call TRBD1 (6 bases). The CDR3 has 15 amino acids. Germline loops: CDR1 LNHDA, CDR2 SQIVND (reference sequence). V was pared by 1 base and J by 2 bases, with 10 bases between. The CDR3 DNA sequence: TGTGCCAGTAGTATAGGAAGGGGGATCACAGATACGCAGTATTTT. Residues: CASSIGRGITDTQYF.

This clone was seen more than once but under ten times. The chain has TRBV4-1 and TRBJ2-1, with 14 bases matching TRBD2. The V segment lost 1 base and the J segment 6 bases; nucleotides outside the gene matches: 5. There are 17 residues in the CDR3. Germline V gives CDR1 MGHRA, CDR2 YSYEKL. The CDR3 nucleotides are TGCGCCAGCAGCCAAGCGGTGGGGACTAGCGGGAGCAATGAGCAGTTCTTC. This codes for CASSQAVGTSGSNEQFF.

This clone has only a few counts. This rearrangement joins TRBV30 to TRBJ1-1; D is perhaps TRBD1 (5 bases). The length of the CDR3 is 12 residues. V was shortened by 0 bases and J by 7 bases, with 9 bases between the two germline ends. Germline loops: CDR1 GTSNPN, CDR2 SVGIG (reference sequence). The CDR3 reads CAWSVGGFEAFF. As DNA, the CDR3 is TGTGCCTGGAGTGTGGGGGGGTTTGAAGCTTTCTTT.

This clone turned up a few times. This rearrangement joins TRBV30 to TRBJ2-7; TRBD1 agrees at 7 bases. The germline V gene has CDR1 GTSNPN and CDR2 SVGIG (reference sequence). The CDR3 totals 15 residues. V lost 0 bases, J lost 1 base, and 6 bases stayed unmatched. The CDR3 DNA sequence: TGTGCCTGGAGTGTCCCACACAGGGGATCCTACGAGCAGTACTTC. This translates into CAWSVPHRGSYEQYF.

A few counts support this clone. The CDR3 sequence is CASSNPPHSSGSGNEQFF. CDR3 bases: TGTGCCAGCAGTAATCCCCCCCATAGCTCGGGATCGGGTAATGAGCAGTTCTTC. The chain links TRBV11-2 to TRBJ2-1, with D possibly being TRBD2 (5 bases). The CDR3 contains 18 residues. V lost 6 bases and J 7 bases, leaving 28 bases between the germline ends. CDR1 is SGHAT and CDR2 is FQNNGV in the germline V gene.

The chain recombines TRBV14 with TRBJ2-6; tentative D call: TRBD2 (5 bases). This CDR3 region has 19 residues. Trimming shortened V by 4 bases and J by 0 bases, and 19 bases separated the two germline ends. CDR1 is SGHDN, CDR2 FVKESK, per germline. For the CDR3, the DNA is TGTGCCAGCAGCCTTTTCCCTTGGTCCGGGGACTCTGGGGCCAACGTCCTGACTTTC. Its translation: CASSLFPWSGDSGANVLTF.

V and J are TRBV5-1 and TRBJ1-1; 8 bases align to TRBD1. This CDR3 region has 14 residues. The J segment lost 7 bases and the V segment lost 0 bases, leaving 5 bases of the junction unmatched. Germline CDR1 SGHRS, CDR2 YFSETQ. CDR3 in amino acids: CASSLGGQGYEAFF. The CDR3 bases are TGCGCCAGCAGCTTGGGCGGACAGGGCTATGAAGCTTTCTTT.

The genes are TRBV30 and TRBJ2-7; D is perhaps TRBD2 (5 bases). CDR1 and CDR2 (germline): GTSNPN, SVGIG (reference sequence). This CDR3 has 15 residues. V lost 1 base and J 2 bases, leaving 15 bases between the germline ends. CDR3 coding DNA: TGTGCCTGGAGTGCTTCCTCATCGAGGGCCTACGAGCAGTACTTC. Residues: CAWSASSSRAYEQYF.

This clone was observed a handful of times. The chain couples TRBV7-8 to TRBJ2-1; a weak D match, TRBD2 (6 bases). The CDR3 sequence is 14 residues long. From germline, CDR1 is SGHVS and CDR2 FQNEAQ. With 5 bases removed from V and 10 bases from J, the gap between germline ends came to 18 bases. The CDR3 protein is CASSPGSNRGEQFF. As DNA, the CDR3 is TGTGCCAGCAGCCCCGGGAGCAACCGGGGGGAGCAGTTCTTC. Using reference TRBV7-8 and TRBJ2-1 for the parts outside the CDR3, the full variable domain is GAGVSQSPRYKVAKRGQDVALRCDPISGHVSLFWYQQALGQGPEFLTYFQNEAQLDKSGLPSDRFFAERPEGSVSTLKIQRTQQEDSAVYLCASSPGSNRGEQFFGPGTRLTVL.

The V and J genes are TRBV9 and TRBJ1-3; the match to TRBD1 covers 7 bases. J gave up 0 bases and V 0 bases, and 3 bases lay outside the gene matches. The germline V gene encodes CDR1 SGDLS and CDR2 YYNGEE. The CDR3 consists of 16 residues. Here the CDR3 reads CASSVVAGGSGNTIYF. CDR3 nucleotides: TGTGCCAGCAGCGTAGTAGCAGGGGGCTCTGGAAACACCATATATTTT.

The chain combines TRBV5-4 with TRBJ2-3; 8 positions match TRBD2. The J segment lost 2 bases and the V segment lost 1 base, leaving 6 bases of the junction unmatched. The length of the CDR3 is 16 residues. CDR1 and CDR2 (germline): SGHNT, YYREEE (reference sequence). The CDR3 is CASSLRAGGYTDTQYF. The DNA of the CDR3 is TGTGCCAGCAGCTTGAGGGCGGGAGGCTACACAGATACGCAGTATTTT.

This clone was counted between two and nine times. The chain joins TRBV30 to TRBJ1-1; D might be TRBD1 (6 bases). This CDR3 is built from 13 residues. The V end was cut by 7 bases, the J end by 1 base, with 13 bases between. Looked up from germline, CDR1 is GTSNPN and CDR2 is SVGIG (reference sequence). CDR3 DNA sequence: TGTGCCTCTTCACCCAGGGGGAACACTGAAGCTTTCTTT. Encoded protein: CASSPRGNTEAFF.

The sample holds a few counts of this clone. The J gene is TRBJ2-7, the V gene TRBV6-6; D is possibly TRBD2 (6 bases). The ends were cut back, 4 bases at V and 3 bases at J, with 13 bases in the middle. The germline V gene has CDR1 MNHNY and CDR2 SVGAGI (reference sequence). CDR3 length: 14 amino acids. As DNA, the CDR3 is TGTGCCAGCAGTTCGCGACTAGGCAACTACGAGCAGTACTTC. The encoded protein is CASSSRLGNYEQYF.

The rearrangement uses TRBV19 and TRBJ2-2; D is unresolved. The CDR3 runs to 11 residues. V lost 5 bases, J lost 5 bases, and 3 bases lay in between. Germline values: CDR1 LNHDA, CDR2 SQIVND (reference sequence). CDR3 nucleotides: TGTGCCAGTAGTCCGACCGGGGAGCTGTTTTTT. Its protein product is CASSPTGELFF.

V gene TRBV9 combines with J gene TRBJ2-3, with 10 bases identical to TRBD2. Germline CDR1 is SGDLS and CDR2 is YYNGEE. This CDR3 has 17 amino acids. Losses at the gene ends were 0 bases for V and 8 bases for J; bases not matched to a gene: 12. CDR3 region: CASSVGGSPLAGVTQYF. The CDR3 DNA follows: TGTGCCAGCAGCGTAGGAGGCAGCCCGCTAGCGGGGGTTACGCAGTATTTT.

This clone showed up just a few times. The genes are TRBV7-3 and TRBJ2-1; 8 positions match TRBD1. The CDR3 runs 14 residues. Germline lookup yields CDR1 SGHTA and CDR2 FQGTGA. The ends lost 2 bases at V and 6 bases at J; junction bases unmatched: 3. The CDR3 region has the DNA TGTGCCAGCAGCTTAGCGACAGGGGTCAATGAGCAGTTCTTC. Protein sequence: CASSLATGVNEQFF.

This clone occurred a few times. The CDR3 sequence: CASSPKRTSTDTQYF. CDR3 DNA: TGTGCCAGCAGTCCAAAACGGACTAGCACAGATACGCAGTATTTT. The chain joins TRBV7-2 to TRBJ2-3; a possible D gene is TRBD2 (5 bases). This CDR3 is built from 15 residues. The V gene's germline CDR1 is SGHTA and CDR2 FQGNSA. V was shortened by 6 bases and J by 0 bases, with 13 bases between the two germline ends.

This clone was picked up a small number of times. The chain carries TRBV7-2 and TRBJ2-7, with 7 positions matching TRBD2. With V trimmed by 5 bases and J by 0 bases, 16 bases remained unmatched. This CDR3 is 18 amino acids long. Germline assignment: CDR1 SGHTA and CDR2 FQGNSA. CDR3 nucleotide sequence: TGTGCCAGCAGCCTAGAATCGGGAGGACCAATTTACTCCTACGAGCAGTACGTC. It codes for CASSLESGGPIYSYEQYV.

The J gene is TRBJ2-7, the V gene TRBV19; 9 nucleotides align to TRBD1. This CDR3 comprises 14 residues. J was trimmed by 7 bases and V by 7 bases; bases with no gene match: 11. Germline V gene data show CDR1 as LNHDA and CDR2 as SQIVND (reference sequence). This chain's CDR3 is CASNGGQGDMEQYF. The CDR3 DNA is TGTGCCAGTAACGGGGGACAGGGTGATATGGAGCAGTACTTC.

The rearrangement uses TRBV7-9 and TRBJ2-1, with 11 bases aligning to TRBD2. Germline V gene data show CDR1 as SEHNR and CDR2 as FQNEAQ (reference sequence). CDR3 size: 18 residues. Trimming cost V 3 bases and J 0 bases; bases outside gene matches: 7. In DNA, the CDR3 is TGTGCCAGCAGCTTGGGGGGACTAGCGGTAAGCTCCTACAATGAGCAGTTCTTC. Its protein product is CASSLGGLAVSSYNEQFF. Full variable domain (missing parts from reference TRBV7-9 and TRBJ2-1): DTGVSQNPRHKITKRGQNVTFRCDPISEHNRLYWYRQTLGQGPEFLTYFQNEAQLEKSRLLSDRFSAERPKGSFSTLEIQRTEQGDSAMYLCASSLGGLAVSSYNEQFFGPGTRLTVL.

The V and J genes are TRBV7-8 and TRBJ2-3; D gene uncertain. CDR1 and CDR2 from the germline V gene are SGHVS and FQNEAQ. The CDR3 covers 12 residues. Trimming cost V 4 bases and J 5 bases, with 7 bases left between them. DNA of the CDR3: TGTGCCAGCAGCTCCCTAGGAGATACGCAGTATTTT. This encodes CASSSLGDTQYF.

The genes are TRBV23-1 and TRBJ2-3; 14 bases line up with TRBD2. TRBV23-1 is an ORF for which the function is uncertain. The CDR3 is made up of 18 amino acids. Unmatched junction bases numbered 10, after V lost 3 bases and J lost 5 bases. The CDR3: CASSHSLTGTSGRDTQYF. The CDR3 DNA follows: TGCGCCAGCAGTCACTCCTTAACCGGGACTAGCGGGAGAGATACGCAGTATTTT.